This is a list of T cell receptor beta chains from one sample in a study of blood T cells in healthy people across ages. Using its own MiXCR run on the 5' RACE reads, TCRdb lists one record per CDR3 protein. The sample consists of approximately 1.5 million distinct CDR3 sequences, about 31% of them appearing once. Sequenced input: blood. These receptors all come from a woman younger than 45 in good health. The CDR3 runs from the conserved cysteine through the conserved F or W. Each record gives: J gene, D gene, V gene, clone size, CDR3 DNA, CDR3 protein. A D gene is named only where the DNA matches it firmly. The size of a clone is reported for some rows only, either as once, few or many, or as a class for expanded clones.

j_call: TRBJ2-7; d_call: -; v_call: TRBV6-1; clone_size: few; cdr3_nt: TGTGCCAGCAGTGAACAGGGGTACCACGAGCAGTACTTC; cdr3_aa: CASSEQGYHEQYF
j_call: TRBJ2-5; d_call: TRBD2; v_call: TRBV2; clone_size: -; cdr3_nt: TGTGCCAGCAGCGGGGGACTAGCGCACCAAGAGACCCAGTACTTC; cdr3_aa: CASSGGLAHQETQYF
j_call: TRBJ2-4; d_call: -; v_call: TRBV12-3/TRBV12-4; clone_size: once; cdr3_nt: TGTGCCAGCAGGGAGCGAGGCAGTCTAGCCAAAAACATTCAGTACTTC; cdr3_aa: CASRERGSLAKNIQYF
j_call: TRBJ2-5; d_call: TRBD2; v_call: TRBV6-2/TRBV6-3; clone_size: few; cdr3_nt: TGTGCCAGCAGTTTGGGACTAGCGGGAGGGTCCGCAGAGACCCAGTACTTC; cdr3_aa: CASSLGLAGGSAETQYF
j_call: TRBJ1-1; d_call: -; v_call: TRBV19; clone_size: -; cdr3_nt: TGTGCCAGTACCTCCACCAGGGGACTGAACACTGAAGCTTTCTTT; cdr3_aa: CASTSTRGLNTEAFF
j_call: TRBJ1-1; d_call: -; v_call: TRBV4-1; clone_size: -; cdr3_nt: TGCGCCAGCAGCCTATGGAGGGAAGGCACTGAAGCTTTCTTT; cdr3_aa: CASSLWREGTEAFF
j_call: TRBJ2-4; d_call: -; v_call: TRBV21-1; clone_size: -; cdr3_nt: TGTGCCAGCAGCGGGACAGCGAAAAACATTCAGTACTTC; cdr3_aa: CASSGTAKNIQYF
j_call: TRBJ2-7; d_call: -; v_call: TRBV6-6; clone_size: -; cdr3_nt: TGTGCCAGCAGTTACTACGGGCGGACTTACGAGCAGTACTTC; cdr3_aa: CASSYYGRTYEQYF
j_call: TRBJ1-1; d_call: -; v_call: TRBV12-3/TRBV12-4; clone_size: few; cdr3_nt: TGTGCCAGCACCAAGGGAGATTTCACTGAAGCTTTCTTT; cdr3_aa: CASTKGDFTEAFF
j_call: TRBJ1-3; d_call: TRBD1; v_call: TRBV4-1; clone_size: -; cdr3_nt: TGCGCCAGCAGCCAAGCAGGGGGCAAAGGAAACACCATATATTTT; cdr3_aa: CASSQAGGKGNTIYF
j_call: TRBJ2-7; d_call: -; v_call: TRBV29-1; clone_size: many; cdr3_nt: TGCAGCGTTGTCGGGCAGGGGATCCTATACGAGCAGTACTTC; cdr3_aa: CSVVGQGILYEQYF
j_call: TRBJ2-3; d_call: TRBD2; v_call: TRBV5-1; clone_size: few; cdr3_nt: TGCGCCAGCAGCTTACGGACTAGCGGGGGCGCAGATACGCAGTATTTT; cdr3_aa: CASSLRTSGGADTQYF
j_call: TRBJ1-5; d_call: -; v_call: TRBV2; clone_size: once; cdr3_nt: TGTGCCAGCAGTGATCAGGGTTATCAGCCCCAGCATTTT; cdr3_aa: CASSDQGYQPQHF
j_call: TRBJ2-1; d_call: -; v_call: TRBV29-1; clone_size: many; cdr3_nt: TGCAGCGTCCAGACTAGAGTGTGGTTCTTC; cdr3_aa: CSVQTRVWFF
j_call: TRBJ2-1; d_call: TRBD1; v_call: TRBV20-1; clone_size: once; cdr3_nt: TGCAGTGCTCAAGGCCGAGGGGGCGTCTACAATGAGCAGTTCTTC; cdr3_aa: CSAQGRGGVYNEQFF
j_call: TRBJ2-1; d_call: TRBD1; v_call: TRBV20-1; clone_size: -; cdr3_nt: TGCAGTGCCCCTAAAACAGGGGTCGACAATGAGCAGTTCTTC; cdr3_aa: CSAPKTGVDNEQFF
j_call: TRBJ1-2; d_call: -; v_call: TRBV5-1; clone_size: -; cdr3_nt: TGCGCCAGCAGCCCGGGACGGACCAACTATGGCCACACCTTC; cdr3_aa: CASSPGRTNYGHTF
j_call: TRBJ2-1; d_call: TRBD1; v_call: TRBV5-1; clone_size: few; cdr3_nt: TGCGCCAGCAGCCCGACAGGGGGCGGTGATGAGCAGTTCTTC; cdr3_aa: CASSPTGGGDEQFF
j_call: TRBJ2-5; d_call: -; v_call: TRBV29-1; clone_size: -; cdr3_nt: TGTAGCGTTGAAGAATCCCGCAGGGGTGAGACCCAGTACTTC; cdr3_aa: CSVEESRRGETQYF
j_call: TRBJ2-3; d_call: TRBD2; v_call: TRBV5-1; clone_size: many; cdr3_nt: TGCGCCAGCCGACTAGCGCCAGTTAGCACAGATACGCAGTATTTT; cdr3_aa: CASRLAPVSTDTQYF
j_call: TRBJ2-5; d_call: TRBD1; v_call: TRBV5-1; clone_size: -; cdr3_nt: TGCGCCAGCAGCTTTAAACAGGGGCAAGAGACCCAGTACTTC; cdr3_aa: CASSFKQGQETQYF
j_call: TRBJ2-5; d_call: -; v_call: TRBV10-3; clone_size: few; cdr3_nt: TGTGCCAGCAGCCAAGGGGTTCAAGAGACCCAGTACTTC; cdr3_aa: CASSQGVQETQYF
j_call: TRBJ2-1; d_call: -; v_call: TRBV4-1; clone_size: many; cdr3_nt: TGCGCCAGCAGCCGTACTTCTACCGGGACATCCTACAATGAGCAGTTCTTC; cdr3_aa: CASSRTSTGTSYNEQFF
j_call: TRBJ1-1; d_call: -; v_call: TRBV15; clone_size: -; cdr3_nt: TGTGCCACCAGCACGGGGACGAACACTGAAGCTTTCTTT; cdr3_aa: CATSTGTNTEAFF
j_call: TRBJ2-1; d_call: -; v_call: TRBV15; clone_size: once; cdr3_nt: TGTGCCACCAGCAGAGACAGGACGTCGACCTACAATGAGCAGTTCTTC; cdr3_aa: CATSRDRTSTYNEQFF
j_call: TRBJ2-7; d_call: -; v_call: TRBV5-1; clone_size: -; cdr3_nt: TGCGCCAGCAGCGGAGGGGGCGCCGTCGGCGAGCAGTACTTC; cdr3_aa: CASSGGGAVGEQYF
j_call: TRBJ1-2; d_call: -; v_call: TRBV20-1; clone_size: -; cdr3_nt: TGCAGTGCTAGAGATTTGCGGTGGGAGGGGGCTAACTATGGCTACACCTTC; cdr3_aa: CSARDLRWEGANYGYTF
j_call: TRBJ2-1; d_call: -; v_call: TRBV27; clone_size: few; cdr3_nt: TGTGCCAGCAGCACTTATGGACGTCGCGAGCAGTTCTTC; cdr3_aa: CASSTYGRREQFF
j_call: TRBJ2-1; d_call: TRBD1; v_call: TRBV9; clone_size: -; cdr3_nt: TGTGCCAGCAGCGCTCAGGGGGCGGATGAGCAGTTCTTC; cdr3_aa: CASSAQGADEQFF
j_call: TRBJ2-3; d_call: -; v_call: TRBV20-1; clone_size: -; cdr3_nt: TGCAGTGCCGACCGCCCAGGGATTAGCACAGATACGCAGTATTTT; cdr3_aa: CSADRPGISTDTQYF